This is a list of T cell receptor beta chains from one sample in a study of post-analysis software for immune sequencing data. TCRdb reprocessed the PCR reads with MiXCR, giving one entry per CDR3 protein. The repertoire holds under 650,000 distinct CDR3 sequences, with about 40% as singletons. Sequenced sample: blood. The receptors were gathered from a girl aged 10 to 17 with multiple sclerosis. Each CDR3 is given with its conserved first and last residue. A D gene is named only where the DNA matches it firmly. A clone size is listed for some rows: how often the clone was seen (once, few, many), or a class if it is expanded.

NA few TRBJ2-1 TRBV6-6 CASSYFEAPGEQFF TGTGCCAGCAGTTACTTTGAGGCCCCGGGAGAGCAGTTCTTC
TRBD1 NA TRBJ2-7 TRBV28 CASRETGPATYEQYF TGTGCCAGCAGGGAGACAGGGCCCGCGACCTACGAGCAGTACTTC
NA few TRBJ1-5 TRBV5-1 CASSLGGRGGQPQHF TGCGCCAGCAGCTTGGGTGGCAGGGGTGGGCAGCCCCAGCATTTT
TRBD2 NA TRBJ2-5 TRBV4-2 CASSPISGGETQYF TGTGCCAGCAGCCCCATAAGCGGGGGCGAGACCCAGTACTTC
NA NA TRBJ2-1 TRBV20-1 CSASNNEQFF TGCAGTGCTAGTAACAATGAGCAGTTCTTC
TRBD1 few TRBJ2-5 TRBV4-1 CASSQGGTGGAETQYF TGCGCCAGCAGCCAAGGTGGGACAGGGGGCGCGGAGACCCAGTACTTC
TRBD2 NA TRBJ2-7 TRBV4-1 CANSSPASGRYEQYF TGCGCCAACAGCTCCCCGGCTAGCGGGAGGTACGAGCAGTACTTC
TRBD2 few TRBJ2-6 TRBV10-3 CATRLAGYSGANVLTF TGTGCCACCAGACTAGCGGGATACTCTGGGGCCAACGTCCTGACTTTC
TRBD2 NA TRBJ2-1 TRBV2 CASSPGASGGMSSYNEQFF TGTGCCAGCAGTCCAGGGGCTAGCGGGGGGATGAGCTCCTACAATGAGCAGTTCTTC
NA NA TRBJ1-2 TRBV12-3/TRBV12-4 CASSLVSGTDGYTF TGTGCCAGCAGTTTAGTATCGGGAACTGATGGCTACACCTTC
TRBD2 NA TRBJ2-3 TRBV7-2 CASSLDVAGADTQYF TGTGCCAGCAGCTTAGACGTAGCGGGAGCAGATACGCAGTATTTT
TRBD1 few TRBJ2-6 TRBV4-1 CASSHTRDRSSGANVLTF TGCGCCAGCAGCCATACTCGGGACAGGAGCTCTGGGGCCAACGTCCTGACTTTC
NA once TRBJ2-1 TRBV6-5 CASSYSNGGNEQFF TGTGCCAGCAGTTACTCGAACGGGGGCAATGAGCAGTTCTTC
NA NA TRBJ2-7 TRBV4-1 CASSQPGTYEQYF TGCGCCAGCAGCCAACCTGGGACCTACGAGCAGTACTTC
NA few TRBJ2-3 TRBV7-2 CASSSQGGEGTQYF TGTGCCAGCAGCTCACAGGGTGGTGAGGGTACGCAGTATTTT
NA few TRBJ2-1 TRBV29-1 CSVGPLGASSYNEQFF TGCAGCGTTGGGCCGTTAGGCGCGAGCTCCTACAATGAGCAGTTCTTC
NA NA TRBJ2-1 TRBV5-1 CASSLGAPGGVEQFF TGCGCCAGCAGCTTGGGGGCCCCGGGTGGTGTTGAGCAGTTCTTC
TRBD1 NA TRBJ2-3 TRBV29-1 CSVRSGGLTDTQYF TGCAGCGTTAGATCAGGGGGTTTGACAGATACGCAGTATTTT
NA NA TRBJ2-1 TRBV7-2 CASSRGLSSYNEQFF TGTGCCAGCAGCCGGGGACTTAGCTCCTACAATGAGCAGTTCTTC
NA NA TRBJ1-1 TRBV5-1 CASRTQGLNTEAFF TGCGCCAGCAGGACGCAGGGGTTGAACACTGAAGCTTTCTTT
NA NA TRBJ2-5 TRBV5-6 CASSLVQGGQETQYF TGTGCCAGCAGCTTGGTTCAGGGGGGCCAAGAGACCCAGTACTTC
TRBD2 NA TRBJ2-1 TRBV4-1 CASSQTAGTSGSNGQFF TGCGCCAGCAGCCAAACCGCCGGGACTAGCGGGTCGAATGGGCAGTTCTTC
TRBD1 NA TRBJ1-5 TRBV12-3/TRBV12-4 CASSLTGVQPQHF TGTGCCAGCAGTCTAACAGGGGTACAGCCCCAGCATTTT
TRBD2 NA TRBJ2-1 TRBV5-1 CASSPQREGNEQFF TGCGCCAGCAGCCCCCAGCGGGAGGGTAATGAGCAGTTCTTC
NA NA TRBJ1-1 TRBV5-1 CASSPAEPAEAFF TGCGCCAGCAGCCCCGCGGAGCCGGCTGAAGCTTTCTTT
NA NA TRBJ2-7 TRBV2 CASRVQSSYEQYF TGTGCCAGCAGAGTACAGAGCTCCTACGAGCAGTACTTC
TRBD2 NA TRBJ2-1 TRBV5-1 CASSLTRGNEQFF TGCGCCAGCAGCTTGACGCGGGGGAATGAGCAGTTCTTC
NA NA TRBJ2-6 TRBV6-5 CASSYWQAGAGANVLTF TGTGCCAGCAGTTACTGGCAGGCCGGGGCTGGGGCCAACGTCCTGACTTTC
NA NA TRBJ1-6 TRBV15 CATSILHLGATTDSPLHF TGTGCCACCAGCATCCTCCATTTGGGCGCTACAACGGATTCACCCCTCCACTTT
NA NA TRBJ1-2 TRBV7-9 CASSLGGGDYGYTF TGTGCCAGCAGCTTAGGTGGTGGGGACTATGGCTACACCTTC
NA once TRBJ2-3 TRBV20-1 CSAPSGNTQYF TGCAGTGCGCCGTCTGGGAATACGCAGTATTTT
NA NA TRBJ2-5 TRBV5-1 CASRTEGETQYF TGCGCCAGCAGGACAGAGGGGGAGACCCAGTACTTC
NA once TRBJ2-7 TRBV7-2 CASSLEASPRLIYEQYF TGTGCCAGCAGCTTAGAAGCTAGCCCTCGCCTAATCTACGAGCAGTACTTC
NA few TRBJ2-7 TRBV29-1 CSVVEGFSYEQYF TGCAGCGTTGTGGAGGGGTTCTCCTACGAGCAGTACTTC